Below are 24 T cell receptor beta chains sequenced from a single sample in a study of beta chain features in type 1 diabetes. Every isolated RNA sample was fully reverse transcribed, so sequencing captured expressed TCRB transcripts. Method: immunoSEQ multiplex PCR; TCRdb's copy keeps in-frame clones and lacks some. This sample has around 400,000 clones; around 12% occur once, and the top ten carry more than 0.015%. The sequenced sample consisted of naive CD4+ T cells from blood. These receptors originate from a man younger than 35 in good health.

This clone was observed a few times. This chain connects TRBV7-9 to TRBJ1-1; D is unclear. The CDR3 covers 15 residues. V was clipped by 5 bases and J by 2 bases, with 15 bases between them. The V gene's germline CDR1 is SEHNR and CDR2 FQNEAQ (reference sequence). CDR3 residues: CASSRGEIVNTEAFF. CDR3 sequence (DNA): TGTGCCAGCAGCAGAGGCGAAATTGTTAACACTGAAGCTTTCTTT.

This clone has a handful of counts. Distinct nucleotide sequences in the sample also encode this CDR3. The V gene is TRBV7-3, the J gene TRBJ2-7, with D perhaps TRBD2 (6 bases). V lost 5 bases, J lost 3 bases, and 11 bases lay in between. The V gene's germline CDR1 is SGHTA and CDR2 FQGTGA. The CDR3 loop spans 13 amino acids. CDR3 loop: CASSPSGGYEQYF. CDR3 sequence (DNA): TGTGCCAGCAGCCCTTCCGGGGGCTACGAGCAGTACTTC.

There are a few counts of this clone. The chain links TRBV7-2 to TRBJ2-3, with D perhaps matching TRBD2 (6 bases). V was pared by 3 bases and J by 0 bases, with 7 bases between. Per the germline V gene, CDR1 is SGHTA and CDR2 is FQGNSA. The CDR3 is 14 residues long. This CDR3 is CASSFGTSTDTQYF. The CDR3 nucleotides are TGTGCCAGCAGCTTTGGGACTAGCACAGATACGCAGTATTTT.

Notes on this clone: The identical CDR3 is also encoded by other nucleotide sequences in the sample. CDR3 coding DNA: TGCAGCGTTGGAACTAGCGGGAACAATGAGCAGTTCTTC. Amino acids: CSVGTSGNNEQFF. The chain uses TRBV29-1 and TRBJ2-1; 10 nucleotides agree with TRBD2. Germline V CDR1 and CDR2: SQVTM, ANQGSEA. The CDR3 runs to 13 residues. The ends lost 4 bases at V and 5 bases at J; junction bases unmatched: 2.

This chain joins TRBV9 and TRBJ2-1, with TRBD2 as a possible D gene (5 bases). Trimming stripped 3 bases from V and 0 bases from J, with 10 bases between. Germline values: CDR1 SGDLS, CDR2 YYNGEE. The CDR3 length is 15 residues. DNA for the CDR3: TGTGCCAGCAGCGACCGGGGTAGCTCCTACAATGAGCAGTTCTTC. Protein: CASSDRGSSYNEQFF.

The count of this clone is one. This chain links TRBV4-1 with TRBJ2-5; 9 bases fit TRBD1. The CDR3 consists of 15 residues. Germline V lookup: CDR1 MGHRA, CDR2 YSYEKL. V was clipped by 4 bases and J by 5 bases; unmatched bases: 8. The CDR3 coding sequence is TGCGCCAGCAGCCCAGGCCGGGACAGGGTTGAGACCCAGTACTTC. Its protein product is CASSPGRDRVETQYF.

The chain links TRBV6-6 to TRBJ2-1; TRBD2 matches at 9 bases. V lost 4 bases to trimming and J lost 5 bases; unmatched junction nucleotides: 6. In germline, CDR1 is MNHNY, CDR2 SVGAGI (reference sequence). CDR3 length: 15 amino acids. The CDR3 region is CASSWAGTSNNEQFF. The CDR3 coding sequence is TGTGCCAGCAGTTGGGCCGGGACTAGCAACAATGAGCAGTTCTTC.

J is TRBJ1-5 and V is TRBV19; D perhaps matches TRBD1 (5 bases). The CDR3 loop spans 13 amino acids. The V gene lost 5 bases and the J gene lost 5 bases, with 10 bases spanning the gap. Per the germline V gene, CDR1 is LNHDA and CDR2 is SQIVND (reference sequence). The CDR3 protein is CASSLQGDQPQHF. The CDR3 DNA follows: TGTGCCAGTAGTCTGCAAGGGGATCAGCCCCAGCATTTT.

The V and J genes are TRBV6-5 and TRBJ2-1; 7 positions agree with TRBD1. The length of the CDR3 is 15 residues. Germline-derived CDR1 and CDR2 are MNHEY and SVGAGI. Trimming cost V 2 bases and J 3 bases; bases outside gene matches: 4. For the CDR3, the DNA is TGTGCCAGCAGTTACGTCGGGACAGACTACAATGAGCAGTTCTTC. It encodes CASSYVGTDYNEQFF.

The V call is TRBV7-2, the J call TRBJ2-2; D is uncertain. The germline V gene has CDR1 SGHTA and CDR2 FQGNSA. CDR3 length: 13 amino acids. V lost 5 bases and J 5 bases, leaving 9 bases between the germline ends. Here the CDR3 DNA reads TGTGCCAGCAGCCGGAGCTTAACCGGGGAGCTGTTTTTT. This encodes CASSRSLTGELFF.

The chain is built from TRBV5-8 and TRBJ1-5, with 7 nucleotides matching TRBD1. Trimming cost V 4 bases and J 7 bases; bases outside gene matches: 5. This CDR3 is 13 amino acids long. CDR1 SGHTS and CDR2 YDEGEE come from the germline V gene. CDR3 coding DNA: TGTGCCAGCAGCGTAGACAGGGTGCAGCCCCAGCATTTT. Protein: CASSVDRVQPQHF.

In its sample, this clone was seen a few times. CDR3 DNA sequence: TGTGCCAGCAGCTTAGCAGTCGCGAATGAAGCTTTCTTT. It encodes CASSLAVANEAFF. V usage is TRBV7-2 and J usage is TRBJ1-1, with D hard to call. Trimming removed 0 bases at V and 7 bases at J, with 9 bases between. Germline V gives CDR1 SGHTA, CDR2 FQGNSA. The CDR3 is made up of 13 amino acids.

The chain uses TRBV2 and TRBJ1-2; 9 nucleotides align to TRBD1. There are 15 residues in the CDR3. The V gene's germline CDR1 is SNHLY and CDR2 FYNNEI. V trimming: 4 bases; J trimming: 7 bases; junction bases outside the gene matches: 10. CDR3 loop: CASSGGRDRVTGYTF. CDR3 in DNA: TGTGCCAGCAGTGGGGGCCGGGACAGGGTAACTGGCTACACCTTC.

This clone appeared a few times. The gene calls are TRBV18 and TRBJ2-5, with 8 bases lining up with TRBD2. This CDR3 is 14 amino acids long. Per germline, CDR1 KGHSH and CDR2 LQKENI. V lost 1 base, J lost 4 bases, and 2 bases stayed unmatched. The CDR3 coding sequence is TGTGCCAGCTCACCACTTCTAGCGGGAGAGACCCAGTACTTC. It codes for CASSPLLAGETQYF.

This clone was observed a few times. In this CDR3 the conserved last residue, phenylalanine or tryptophan, is missing, so a read error is likely. The DNA is left out, because the CDR3 cannot be placed on it with certainty; the CDR3 is given as TCRdb lists it. The rearrangement links TRBV7-2 to TRBJ1-2. From its first to its last residue, the CDR3 has 13 amino acids. Germline V gives CDR1 SGHTA, CDR2 FQGNSA. This chain's CDR3 is CASSLDFGKGGSL.

The chain joins TRBV5-4 to TRBJ2-1; 10 bases are a match to TRBD2. The CDR3 has 15 residues. Germline V CDR1 and CDR2: SGHNT, YYREEE (reference sequence). The V segment lost 4 bases and the J segment 9 bases; nucleotides outside the gene matches: 10. The DNA for the CDR3 is TGTGCCAGCAGCCGAGCGGGGGGGCCTAGGAGTGAGCAGTTCTTC. This sequence encodes CASSRAGGPRSEQFF.

This clone was seen only once. This chain joins TRBV5-6 and TRBJ2-3, with TRBD1 identical over 8 bases. The V and J ends lost 2 bases and 4 bases, in that order; junction bases with no gene match: 12. The CDR3 is 17 amino acids. Germline lookup yields CDR1 SGHDT and CDR2 YYEEEE. The CDR3 DNA reads as TGTGCCAGCAGCTTCTACTTAACAGGGGGGCGTGCAGATACGCAGTATTTT. Protein: CASSFYLTGGRADTQYF.

This clone was seen only a few times. The rearrangement links TRBV28 to TRBJ2-7; D perhaps matches TRBD1 (6 bases). The V and J ends lost 3 bases and 5 bases respectively, with 14 bases between them. This CDR3 contains 14 residues. Germline V CDR1 and CDR2: MDHEN, SYDVKM. The DNA of the CDR3 is TGTGCCAGCAGTTTCTTACAGGGTCTCAACGAGCAGTACTTC. Amino acids: CASSFLQGLNEQYF.

This clone showed up just a few times. This sequence joins TRBV7-3 and TRBJ2-3; possibly TRBD2 for D (6 bases). In germline, CDR1 is SGHTA, CDR2 FQGTGA. Trimming pared 5 bases from V and 1 base from J, leaving 10 bases between. CDR3 size: 14 residues. The CDR3 DNA sequence: TGTGCCAGCAGCCCTGGCGGGGGCACAGATACGCAGTATTTT. Protein: CASSPGGGTDTQYF. Supplemented by reference TRBV7-3 and TRBJ2-3, the full variable domain reads GAGVSQTPSNKVTEKGKYVELRCDPISGHTALYWYRQSLGQGPEFLIYFQGTGAADDSGLPNDRFFAVRPEGSVSTLKIQRTERGDSAVYLCASSPGGGTDTQYFGPGTRLTVL.

The chain recombines TRBV5-1 with TRBJ1-6; 7 bases agree with TRBD1. Germline V lookup: CDR1 SGHRS, CDR2 YFSETQ. The CDR3 has 16 residues. With V trimmed by 4 bases and J by 4 bases, 8 bases remained unmatched. The CDR3 loop reads CASSTLGQVYNSPLHF. Here the CDR3 DNA reads TGCGCCAGCAGCACCCTCGGACAGGTTTATAATTCACCCCTCCACTTT.

In the case of this clone: The same CDR3 arises from other DNA sequences in this sample as well. CDR3: CASSYSRDSNEQFF. The CDR3 bases are TGTGCCAGCAGTTACTCGAGAGACAGCAATGAGCAGTTCTTC. The rearrangement links TRBV6-6 to TRBJ2-1; D is possibly TRBD1 (5 bases). The CDR3 is 14 amino acids. Trimming left V 0 bases short and J 6 bases short, with 9 bases between. The germline CDR1 and CDR2 sequences are MNHNY and SVGAGI (reference sequence).

This clone was observed a handful of times. This sequence joins TRBV5-1 and TRBJ2-7; D not resolved. V lost 6 bases to trimming and J lost 2 bases, with 15 bases between them. The CDR3 length is 14 residues. Germline V gene lookup returns CDR1 SGHRS and CDR2 YFSETQ. The CDR3 DNA follows: TGCGCCAGCAAGCTTTCAGGCACTCCCTACGAGCAGTACTTC. Translating gives CASKLSGTPYEQYF.

The CDR3 protein is CTPHYQETQYF. In DNA, the CDR3 is TGCACCCCCCACTACCAAGAGACCCAGTACTTC. This chain connects TRBV20-1 to TRBJ2-5; D unclear. This CDR3 is built from 11 residues. CDR1 is DFQATT, CDR2 SNEGSKA, per germline (reference sequence).

This clone was detected a few times. The chain carries TRBV11-2 and TRBJ1-2, with D possibly matching TRBD1 (6 bases). Germline V gives CDR1 SGHAT, CDR2 FQNNGV. The V gene lost 3 bases and the J gene lost 5 bases, with 16 bases spanning the gap. This CDR3 has 15 residues. CDR3 amino acids: CASSLGSGAPYGYTF. CDR3 nucleotide sequence: TGTGCCAGCAGCTTGGGGTCAGGGGCGCCGTATGGCTACACCTTC.